Listed here are 2 T cell receptor beta chains from one sample, sequenced in a study of beta chain features in type 1 diabetes. Study-level points and caveats: TCRB CDR3s were moderately but significantly shorter in Type 1 diabetes patients in all four CD4+ subsets.

No antigens are known for them. Since all of the isolated RNA was reverse transcribed, expressed TCRB transcripts were what got sequenced. Sequencing was performed with immunoSEQ multiplex PCR; in TCRdb, only in-frame clones are kept and a portion is missing. The data hold 300,000 to 450,000 clones, with over 8.5% observed a single time. Sequencing was performed on central memory CD4+ T cells from blood. All receptors derive from a man aged 25-45 years with type 1 diabetes.

The rearrangement joins TRBV28 to TRBJ1-3, with a tentative D call TRBD1 (5 bases). V lost 6 bases and J lost 1, with 7 bases in between. The CDR3 loop spans 13 amino acids. The germline V gene encodes CDR1 MDHEN and CDR2 SYDVKM. The chain's CDR3 is CASSQGSGNTIYF. As DNA, the CDR3 is TGTGCCAGCAGCCAGGGTTCTGGAAACACCATATATTTT. The entire variable domain, with the rest obtained from reference TRBV28 and TRBJ1-3, is as follows: DVKVTQSSRYLVKRTGEKVFLECVQDMDHENMFWYRQDPGLGLRLIYFSYDVKMKEKGDIPEGYSVSREKKERFSLILESASTNQTSMYLCASSQGSGNTIYFGEGSWLTVV.

This clone was seen only a few times. In nucleotides, the CDR3 is TGTGCCAGCAGTTCGTCAGGGGTCGAATCCTACGAGCAGTACTTC. It specifies CASSSSGVESYEQYF. The rearrangement joins TRBV6-5 to TRBJ2-7; possibly TRBD1 for D (6 bases). This CDR3 has 15 amino acids. Germline assignment: CDR1 MNHEY and CDR2 SVGAGI. Trimming removed 4 bases from V and 1 base from J, with 14 bases in between.